Presented here are 5 T cell receptor beta chains from one specimen sequenced in a study of post-analysis software for immune sequencing data. General observations from the study: The study found TRBV5-6, TRBV5-1 and TRBV20-1 among roughly 5 TRBV segments more frequent in patients than controls.

Unique molecular identifiers were present in the TCR beta cDNA libraries. TCRdb re-analysed the PCR reads in MiXCR, keeping a single row per CDR3 protein. The table records over 700,000 distinct CDR3 sequences, approximately 30% of them present only once. No antigens are known for them. Sequencing used blood. The receptors come from a girl between 10 and 17 years old with multiple sclerosis.

V gene TRBV5-1 combines with J gene TRBJ1-5; 7 bases are a match to TRBD1. Looked up from germline, CDR1 is SGHRS and CDR2 is YFSETQ. The V and J ends lost 4 bases and 5 bases, in that order; junction bases with no gene match: 9. The CDR3 totals 15 residues. Here the CDR3 reads CASSATGDNDQPQHF. The CDR3, as DNA: TGCGCCAGCAGCGCCACAGGGGACAACGATCAGCCCCAGCATTTT.

This clonotype was counted a few times. The chain is built from TRBV6-2 or TRBV6-3 and TRBJ2-2; TRBD1 matches at 9 bases. Germline V lookup: CDR1 MNHEY, CDR2 SVGEGT. The V gene end was trimmed by 5 bases and the J gene end by 5 bases; junction bases not matched to a gene: 6. The CDR3 has 15 amino acids. The CDR3 DNA reads as TGTGCCAGCAGTACCCGGGACAGGGTAACCGGGGAGCTGTTTTTT. Its translation is CASSTRDRVTGELFF.

This clonotype was detected a few times. V is TRBV28 and J is TRBJ1-4, with D hard to call. Germline V lookup: CDR1 MDHEN, CDR2 SYDVKM. The length of the CDR3 is 12 residues. Trimming cost V 5 bases and J 8 bases, with 9 bases left between them. The CDR3 region is CASSAPREKLFF. The CDR3 nucleotides are TGTGCCAGCAGTGCCCCTAGGGAAAAACTGTTTTTT.

The chain employs TRBV20-1 and TRBJ2-5; D may be TRBD2 (6 bases). Trimming stripped 3 bases from V and 4 bases from J, with 15 bases between. The CDR3 contains 14 residues. Germline CDR1 is DFQATT and CDR2 is SNEGSKA (reference sequence). CDR3 region: CSARIPLAPETQYF. The CDR3, as DNA: TGCAGTGCTAGGATACCCCTAGCGCCAGAGACCCAGTACTTC.

This clonotype has just a few counts. The chain uses TRBV29-1 and TRBJ2-3; TRBD2 matches at 14 bases. J was trimmed by 3 bases and V by 7 bases; bases with no gene match: 3. The CDR3 is 14 residues long. Germline V lookup: CDR1 SQVTM, CDR2 ANQGSEA. Written as DNA, the CDR3 is TGCAGCGGGGGACTAGCGGGGGAAACAGATACGCAGTATTTT. This encodes CSGGLAGETDTQYF.